This T cell receptor (beta chain) comes out of a study of blood T cells in healthy people across ages. Points from the study as a whole: In these data, TCR beta diversity tracked strongly with naive T cell percentage. Diversity estimates from one million T cells were considered underestimates.

Remarks on this clonotype: Antigen: not known.

Then a second PCR, running roughly 7 to 12 cycles, was carried out with a sample-barcoded 5' primer and a J-beta primer mix. The template-switch adaptor, which had 12 random nucleotides, put a tag on each cDNA molecule. TCRdb re-derived calls from the 5' RACE reads in MiXCR, one entry per CDR3 protein. The table has just under 550,000 distinct CDR3 sequences, approximately 25% seen once; the top ten hold around 10%. This CDR3 spans 14 amino acids. The germline gives CDR1 MNHEY, CDR2 SMNVEV (reference sequence). This same sample was also taken into another study, of T cells of mothers and their children.

The rearrangement links TRBV27 to TRBJ2-5; maybe TRBD2 (7 bases). The end of the DNA fits TRBJ2-1 better, so the J call may be wrong. The receptor comes from a boy aged 5 to 17 in good health. Material for sequencing was blood. CDR3 bases: TGTGCCAGCAGCAAACTTCTAGCGGAACAGGGGCAGTTCTTC. Translation gives CASSKLLAEQGQFF.